This T cell receptor (beta chain) was documented in a study of cytomegalovirus exposure and HLA in healthy donors. With regard to this clone: Its antigen is currently unknown.

60 Vbeta and 13 Jbeta primers were used in PCR. Data came from immunoSEQ multiplex PCR; TCRdb stores just in-frame clones and leaves some out. The table shows 150,000 to 200,000 clones, with approximately 80% occurring only once. Study-level points and caveats: A later analysis found common viral pathogens apparently linked to several of the most significant clusters. Accurate prediction of HLA-A and HLA-B alleles (for most subjects) was reportedly achieved from TCR beta sequences.

V shed 1 base and J shed 7 bases, with 7 bases lying between them. The CDR3 contains 12 residues. CDR1 is SEHNR, CDR2 FQNEAQ, per germline (reference sequence). The source material was PBMCs. The sequence was collected from a man aged 50 or older in good health and CMV-seropositive. The rearrangement links TRBV7-9 to TRBJ1-1; D unclear. The CDR3 loop reads CASSLDVSEAFF. The CDR3 bases are TGTGCCAGCAGCTTAGATGTTAGTGAAGCTTTCTTT.